This T cell receptor (beta chain) was identified in a study of OX40 agonist ivuxolimab in advanced cancers. Study-wide context: With a range of roughly 20 to 85, age averaged 60 years, and 65% to 90% were male.

Blood draws occurred at baseline, cycle 4 day 1, and cycle 7 day 1. Deletions cut 1 base from V and 4 bases from J, with 11 bases between. CDR1 is SGHTA, CDR2 FQGNSA, per germline. The CDR3 length is 15 residues. Libraries were prepared by immunoSEQ multiplex PCR; TCRdb keeps only in-frame clonotypes and omits some of them. The sample holds over 65,000 clones, 90% to 95% seen once. The chain combines TRBV7-2 with TRBJ2-1, with D perhaps matching TRBD1 or TRBD2 (5 bases each). This TCR was recovered from an adult with an advanced solid tumor such as melanoma, head and neck, liver or kidney cancer. The specimen comprised CD4+ or CD8+ T cells sorted from blood, sampled in a trial of the OX40 agonist ivuxolimab. CDR3 DNA sequence: TGTGCCAGCAGCTTAGAGCCAGGGAGTTACAATGAGCAGTTCTTC. Protein product: CASSLEPGSYNEQFF.